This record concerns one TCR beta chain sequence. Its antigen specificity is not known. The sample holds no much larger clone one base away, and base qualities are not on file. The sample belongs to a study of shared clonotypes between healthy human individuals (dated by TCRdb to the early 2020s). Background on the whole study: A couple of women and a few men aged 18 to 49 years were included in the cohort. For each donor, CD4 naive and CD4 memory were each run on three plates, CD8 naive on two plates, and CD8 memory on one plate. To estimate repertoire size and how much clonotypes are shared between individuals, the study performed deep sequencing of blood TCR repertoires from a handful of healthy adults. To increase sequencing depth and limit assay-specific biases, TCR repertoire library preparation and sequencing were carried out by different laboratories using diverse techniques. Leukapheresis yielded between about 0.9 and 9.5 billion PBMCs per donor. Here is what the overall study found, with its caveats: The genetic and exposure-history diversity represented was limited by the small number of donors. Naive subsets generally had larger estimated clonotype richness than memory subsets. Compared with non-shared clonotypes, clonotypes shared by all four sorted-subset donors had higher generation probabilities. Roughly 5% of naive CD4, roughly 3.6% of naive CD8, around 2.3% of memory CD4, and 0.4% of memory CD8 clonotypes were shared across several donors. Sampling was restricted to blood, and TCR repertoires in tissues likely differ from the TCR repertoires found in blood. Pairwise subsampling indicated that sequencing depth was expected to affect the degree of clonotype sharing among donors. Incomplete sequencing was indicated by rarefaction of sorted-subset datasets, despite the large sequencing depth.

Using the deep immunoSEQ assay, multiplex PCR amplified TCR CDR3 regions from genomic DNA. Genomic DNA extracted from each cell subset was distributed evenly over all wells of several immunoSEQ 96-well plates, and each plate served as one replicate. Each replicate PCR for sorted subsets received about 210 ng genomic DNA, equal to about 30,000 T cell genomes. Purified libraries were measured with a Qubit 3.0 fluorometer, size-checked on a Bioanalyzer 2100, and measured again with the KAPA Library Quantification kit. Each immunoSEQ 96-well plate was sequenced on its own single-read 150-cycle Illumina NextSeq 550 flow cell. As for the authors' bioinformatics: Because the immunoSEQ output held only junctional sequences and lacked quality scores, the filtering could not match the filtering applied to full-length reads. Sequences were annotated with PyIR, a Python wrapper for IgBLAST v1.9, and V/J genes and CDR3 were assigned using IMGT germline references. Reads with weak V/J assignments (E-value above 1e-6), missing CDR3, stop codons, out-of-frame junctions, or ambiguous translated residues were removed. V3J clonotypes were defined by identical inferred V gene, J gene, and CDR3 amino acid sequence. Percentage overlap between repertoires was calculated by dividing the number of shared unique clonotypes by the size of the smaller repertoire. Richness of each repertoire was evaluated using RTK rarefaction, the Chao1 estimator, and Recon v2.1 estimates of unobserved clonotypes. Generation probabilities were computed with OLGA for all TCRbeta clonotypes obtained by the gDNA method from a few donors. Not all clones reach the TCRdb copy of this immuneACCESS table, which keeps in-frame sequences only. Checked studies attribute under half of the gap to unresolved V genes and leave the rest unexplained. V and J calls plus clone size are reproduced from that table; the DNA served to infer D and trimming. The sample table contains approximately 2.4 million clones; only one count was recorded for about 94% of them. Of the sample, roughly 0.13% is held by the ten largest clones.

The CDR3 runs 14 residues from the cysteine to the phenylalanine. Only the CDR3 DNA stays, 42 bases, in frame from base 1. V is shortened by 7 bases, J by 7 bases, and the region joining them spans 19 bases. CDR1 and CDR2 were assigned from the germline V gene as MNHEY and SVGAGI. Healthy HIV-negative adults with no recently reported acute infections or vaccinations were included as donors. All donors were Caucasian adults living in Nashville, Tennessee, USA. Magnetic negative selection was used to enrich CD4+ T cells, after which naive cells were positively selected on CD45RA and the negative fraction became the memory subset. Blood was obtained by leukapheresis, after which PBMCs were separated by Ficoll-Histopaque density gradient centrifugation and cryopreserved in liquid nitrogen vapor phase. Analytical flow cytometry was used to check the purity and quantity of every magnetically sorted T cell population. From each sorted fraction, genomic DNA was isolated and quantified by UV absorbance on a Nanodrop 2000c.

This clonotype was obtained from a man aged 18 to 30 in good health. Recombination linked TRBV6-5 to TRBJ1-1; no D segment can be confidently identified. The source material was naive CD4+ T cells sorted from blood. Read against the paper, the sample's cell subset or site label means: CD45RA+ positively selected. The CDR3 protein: CASMPLGQRGEAFF. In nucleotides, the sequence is TGTGCCAGCATGCCTTTGGGTCAACGGGGTGAAGCTTTCTTT.